This T cell receptor (beta chain) came from a study of blood T cell repertoires in COVID-19. As for the study in general: Sample material is recorded as cDNA or gDNA derived from T cells, B-cell-depleted T cells, or PBMCs.

Some clones are missing from TCRdb's copy, which holds only in-frame ones; the method was immunoSEQ multiplex PCR. Of about 350,000 clones listed, roughly nine tenths are singletons. V shed 7 bases, J shed 4 bases, and the junction held 4 bases outside the gene matches. In germline, CDR1 is MNHNY, CDR2 SVGAGI (reference sequence). The CDR3 extends over 15 amino acids. Patients of the Seattle cohort, enrolled during active infection, were followed longitudinally. Sequenced material: peripheral blood. The origin of this receptor is an older woman with COVID-19, enrolled during active disease. V is TRBV6-6 and J is TRBJ1-6, with 10 positions matching TRBD1. CDR3 nucleotide sequence: TGTGCCAGCACCCGACAGGGGGCGTATAATTCACCCCTCCACTTT. It specifies CASTRQGAYNSPLHF.